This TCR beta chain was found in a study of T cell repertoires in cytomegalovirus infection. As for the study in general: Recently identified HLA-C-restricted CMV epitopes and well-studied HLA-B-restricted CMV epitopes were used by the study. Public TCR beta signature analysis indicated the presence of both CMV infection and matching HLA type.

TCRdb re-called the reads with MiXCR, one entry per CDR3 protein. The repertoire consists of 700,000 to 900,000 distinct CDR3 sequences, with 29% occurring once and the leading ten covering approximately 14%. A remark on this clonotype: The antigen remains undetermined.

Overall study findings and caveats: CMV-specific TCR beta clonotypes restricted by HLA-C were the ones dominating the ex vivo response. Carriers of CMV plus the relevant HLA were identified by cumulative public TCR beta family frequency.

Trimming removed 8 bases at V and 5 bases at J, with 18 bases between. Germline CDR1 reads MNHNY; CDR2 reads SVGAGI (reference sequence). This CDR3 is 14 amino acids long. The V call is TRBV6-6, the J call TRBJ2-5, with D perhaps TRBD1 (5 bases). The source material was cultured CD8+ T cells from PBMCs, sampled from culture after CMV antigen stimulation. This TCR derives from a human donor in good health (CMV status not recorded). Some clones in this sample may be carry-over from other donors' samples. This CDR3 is CASEAGYRAETQYF. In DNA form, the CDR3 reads TGTGCCAGCGAAGCAGGGTATCGAGCGGAGACCCAGTACTTC.